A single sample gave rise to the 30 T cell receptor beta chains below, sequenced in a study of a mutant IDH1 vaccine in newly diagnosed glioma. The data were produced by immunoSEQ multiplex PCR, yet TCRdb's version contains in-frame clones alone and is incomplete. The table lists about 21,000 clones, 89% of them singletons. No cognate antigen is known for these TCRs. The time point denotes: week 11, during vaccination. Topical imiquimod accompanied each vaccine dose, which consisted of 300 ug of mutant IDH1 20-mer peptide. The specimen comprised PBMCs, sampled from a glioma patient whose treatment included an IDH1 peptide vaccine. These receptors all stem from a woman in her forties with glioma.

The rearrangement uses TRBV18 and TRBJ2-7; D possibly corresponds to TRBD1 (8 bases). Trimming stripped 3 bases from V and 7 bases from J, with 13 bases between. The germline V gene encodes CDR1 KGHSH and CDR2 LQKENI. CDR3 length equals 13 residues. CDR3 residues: CASSPTGGGEQYF. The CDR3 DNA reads TGTGCCAGCTCACCTACAGGGGGAGGGGAGCAGTACTTC.

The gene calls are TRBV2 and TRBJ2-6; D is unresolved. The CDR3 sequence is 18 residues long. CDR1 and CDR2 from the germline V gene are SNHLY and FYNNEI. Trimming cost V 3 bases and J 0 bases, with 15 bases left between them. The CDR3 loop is CASSDRLLSYSGANVLTF. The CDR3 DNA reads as TGTGCCAGCAGTGATCGCCTCCTCAGCTACTCTGGGGCCAACGTCCTGACTTTC.

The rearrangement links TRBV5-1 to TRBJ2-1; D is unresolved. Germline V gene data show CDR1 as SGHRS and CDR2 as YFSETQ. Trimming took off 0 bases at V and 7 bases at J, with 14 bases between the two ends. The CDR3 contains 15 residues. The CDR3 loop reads CASSLVVGALNEQFF. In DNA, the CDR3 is TGCGCCAGCAGCTTGGTAGTAGGAGCTCTGAATGAGCAGTTCTTC. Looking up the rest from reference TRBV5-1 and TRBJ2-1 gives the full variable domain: KAGVTQTPRYLIKTRGQQVTLSCSPISGHRSVSWYQQTPGQGLQFLFEYFSETQRNKGNFPGRFSGRQFSNSRSEMNVSTLELGDSALYLCASSLVVGALNEQFFGPGTRLTVL.

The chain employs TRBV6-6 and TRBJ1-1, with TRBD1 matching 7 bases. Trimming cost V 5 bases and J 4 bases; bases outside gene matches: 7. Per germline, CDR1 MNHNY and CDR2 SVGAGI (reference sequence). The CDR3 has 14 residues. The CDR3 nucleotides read TGTGCCAGCAGTCAGACAGGGATCAGCACTGAAGCTTTCTTT. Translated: CASSQTGISTEAFF.

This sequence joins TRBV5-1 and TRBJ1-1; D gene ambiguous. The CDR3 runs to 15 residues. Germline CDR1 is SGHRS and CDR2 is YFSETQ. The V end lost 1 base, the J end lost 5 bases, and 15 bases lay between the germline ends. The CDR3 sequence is CASSLLGKEGTEAFF. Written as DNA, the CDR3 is TGCGCCAGCAGCTTGTTAGGAAAGGAAGGAACTGAAGCTTTCTTT.

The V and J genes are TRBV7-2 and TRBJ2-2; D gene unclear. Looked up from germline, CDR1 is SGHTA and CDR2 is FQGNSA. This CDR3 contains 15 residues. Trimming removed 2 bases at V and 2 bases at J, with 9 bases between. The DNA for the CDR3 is TGTGCCAGCAGCTTAATGCCAAGAAACACCGGGGAGCTGTTTTTT. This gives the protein CASSLMPRNTGELFF.

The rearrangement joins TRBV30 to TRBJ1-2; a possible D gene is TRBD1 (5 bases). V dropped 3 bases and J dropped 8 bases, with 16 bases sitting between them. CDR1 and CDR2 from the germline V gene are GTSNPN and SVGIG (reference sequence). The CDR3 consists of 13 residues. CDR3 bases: TGTGCCTGGAGGGCCGCGGGGCCTCGCGGCTACACCTTC. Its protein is CAWRAAGPRGYTF.

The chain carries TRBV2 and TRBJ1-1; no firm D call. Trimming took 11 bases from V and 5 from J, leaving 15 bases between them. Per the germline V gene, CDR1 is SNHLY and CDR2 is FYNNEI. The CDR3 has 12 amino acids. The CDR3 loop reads CAADSGGTEAFF. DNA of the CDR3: TGTGCCGCAGACTCGGGTGGAACTGAAGCTTTCTTT.

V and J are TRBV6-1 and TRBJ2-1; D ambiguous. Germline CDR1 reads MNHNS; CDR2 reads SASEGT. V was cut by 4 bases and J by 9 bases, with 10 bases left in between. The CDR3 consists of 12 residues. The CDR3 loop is CASSVRWTEQFF. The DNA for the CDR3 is TGTGCCAGCAGTGTTAGGTGGACTGAGCAGTTCTTC.

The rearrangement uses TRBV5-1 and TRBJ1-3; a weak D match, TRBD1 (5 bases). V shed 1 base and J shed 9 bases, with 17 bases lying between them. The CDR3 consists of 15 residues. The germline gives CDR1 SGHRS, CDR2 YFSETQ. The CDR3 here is CASSLSRDSGTTIYF. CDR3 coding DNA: TGCGCCAGCAGCTTGTCTCGCGACTCGGGGACCACCATATATTTT. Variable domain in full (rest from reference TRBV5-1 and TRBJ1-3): KAGVTQTPRYLIKTRGQQVTLSCSPISGHRSVSWYQQTPGQGLQFLFEYFSETQRNKGNFPGRFSGRQFSNSRSEMNVSTLELGDSALYLCASSLSRDSGTTIYFGEGSWLTVV.

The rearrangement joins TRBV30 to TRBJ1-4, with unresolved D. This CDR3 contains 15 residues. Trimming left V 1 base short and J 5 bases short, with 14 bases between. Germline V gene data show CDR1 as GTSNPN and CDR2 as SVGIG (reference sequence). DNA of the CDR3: TGTGCCTGGAGTGCGATGAGGGTACGGAATGAAAAACTGTTTTTT. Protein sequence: CAWSAMRVRNEKLFF.

The CDR3 sequence: CASTIGRGTYEQYF. The CDR3 coding sequence is TGTGCCAGCACAATCGGGCGGGGGACCTACGAGCAGTACTTC. This chain uses TRBV5-5 with TRBJ2-7; 7 positions agree with TRBD2. CDR1 and CDR2 from the germline V gene are SGHKS and YYEKEE (reference sequence). The CDR3 extends over 14 amino acids. With 6 bases clipped from V and 2 bases from J, the junction kept 8 bases outside the gene matches.

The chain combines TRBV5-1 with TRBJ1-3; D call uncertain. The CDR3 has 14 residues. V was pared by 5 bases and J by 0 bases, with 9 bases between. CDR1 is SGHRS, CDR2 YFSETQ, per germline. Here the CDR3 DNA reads TGCGCCAGCAGTCCGGACGGCTCTGGAAACACCATATATTTT. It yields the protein CASSPDGSGNTIYF.

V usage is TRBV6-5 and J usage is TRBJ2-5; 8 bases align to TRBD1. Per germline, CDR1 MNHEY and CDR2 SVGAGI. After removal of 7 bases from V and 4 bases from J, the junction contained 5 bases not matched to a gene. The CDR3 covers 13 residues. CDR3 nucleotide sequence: TGTGCCAGCAAAGGGACAGGCGGAGAGACCCAGTACTTC. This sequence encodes CASKGTGGETQYF.

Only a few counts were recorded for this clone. CDR3 protein: CASSYSKSKETEAFF. CDR3 DNA: TGTGCCAGCAGTTACTCGAAAAGTAAGGAGACTGAAGCTTTCTTT. The chain recombines TRBV6-6 with TRBJ1-1, with D uncertain. Deletions cut 0 bases from V and 5 bases from J, with 13 bases between. The CDR3 runs 15 residues. CDR1 is MNHNY, CDR2 SVGAGI, per germline (reference sequence).

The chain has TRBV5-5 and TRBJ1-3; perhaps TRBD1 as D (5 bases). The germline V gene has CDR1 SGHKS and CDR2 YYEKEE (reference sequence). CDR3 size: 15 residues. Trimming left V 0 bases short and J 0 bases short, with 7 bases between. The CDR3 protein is CASSLGDSSGNTIYF. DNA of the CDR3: TGTGCCAGCAGCTTGGGTGACAGCTCTGGAAACACCATATATTTT.

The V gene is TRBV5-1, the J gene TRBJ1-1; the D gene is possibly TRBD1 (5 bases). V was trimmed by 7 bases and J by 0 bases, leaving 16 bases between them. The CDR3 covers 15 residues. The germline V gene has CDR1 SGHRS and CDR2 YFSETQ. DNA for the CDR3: TGCGCCAGCGGGCAGGGCTCCTCGATGAACACTGAAGCTTTCTTT. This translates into CASGQGSSMNTEAFF.

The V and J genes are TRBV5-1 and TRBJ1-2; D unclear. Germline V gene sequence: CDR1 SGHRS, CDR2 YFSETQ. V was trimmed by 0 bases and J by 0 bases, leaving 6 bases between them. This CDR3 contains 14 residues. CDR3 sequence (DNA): TGCGCCAGCAGCTTGGTAACAGCTAACTATGGCTACACCTTC. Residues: CASSLVTANYGYTF.

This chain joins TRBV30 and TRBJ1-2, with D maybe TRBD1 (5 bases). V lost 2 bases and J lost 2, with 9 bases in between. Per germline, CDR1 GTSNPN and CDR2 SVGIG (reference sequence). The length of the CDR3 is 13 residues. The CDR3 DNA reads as TGTGCCTGGAGTCCGGACATGAACTATGGCTACACCTTC. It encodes CAWSPDMNYGYTF.

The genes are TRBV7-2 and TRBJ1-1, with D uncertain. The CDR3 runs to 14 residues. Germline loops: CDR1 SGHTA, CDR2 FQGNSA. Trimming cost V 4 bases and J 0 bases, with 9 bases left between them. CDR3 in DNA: TGTGCCAGCAGCTCTCAGATAATGAACACTGAAGCTTTCTTT. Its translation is CASSSQIMNTEAFF.

This chain's CDR3 is CASSEMGSGNTIYF. Here the CDR3 DNA reads TGTGCCAGCAGTGAGATGGGCTCTGGAAACACCATATATTTT. The chain links TRBV6-1 to TRBJ1-3; D is unresolved. The length of the CDR3 is 14 residues. The germline V and J ends were trimmed by 3 bases and 0 bases, with 6 bases remaining between them. Germline V gene sequence: CDR1 MNHNS, CDR2 SASEGT.

CDR3 coding DNA: TGTGCCAGCAGTGGGGACAGGGGTGATGGCTACACCTTC. Protein: CASSGDRGDGYTF. J is TRBJ1-2 and V is TRBV2, with 10 bases fitting TRBD1. The CDR3 is 13 amino acids. Unmatched junction bases numbered 2, after V lost 4 bases and J lost 6 bases. The germline CDR1 and CDR2 sequences are SNHLY and FYNNEI.

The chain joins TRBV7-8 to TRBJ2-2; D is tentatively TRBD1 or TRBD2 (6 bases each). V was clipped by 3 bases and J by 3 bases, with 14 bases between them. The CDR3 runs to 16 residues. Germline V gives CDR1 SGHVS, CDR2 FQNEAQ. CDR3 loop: CASSFLRGADTGELFF. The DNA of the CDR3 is TGTGCCAGCAGCTTTTTAAGGGGGGCGGACACCGGGGAGCTGTTTTTT.

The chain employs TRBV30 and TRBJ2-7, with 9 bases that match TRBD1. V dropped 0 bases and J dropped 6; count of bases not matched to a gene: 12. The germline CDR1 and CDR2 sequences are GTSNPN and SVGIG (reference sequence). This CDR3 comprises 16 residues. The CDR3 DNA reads TGTGCCTGGAGTGTCGCTTCCGGGACAGGGCTCGTCGAGCAGTACTTC. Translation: CAWSVASGTGLVEQYF.

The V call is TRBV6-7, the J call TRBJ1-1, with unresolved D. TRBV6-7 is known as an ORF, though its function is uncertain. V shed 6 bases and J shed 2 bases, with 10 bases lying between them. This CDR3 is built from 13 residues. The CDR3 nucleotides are TGTGCCAGCAGCTGGGATTTTAACACTGAAGCTTTCTTT. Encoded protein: CASSWDFNTEAFF.

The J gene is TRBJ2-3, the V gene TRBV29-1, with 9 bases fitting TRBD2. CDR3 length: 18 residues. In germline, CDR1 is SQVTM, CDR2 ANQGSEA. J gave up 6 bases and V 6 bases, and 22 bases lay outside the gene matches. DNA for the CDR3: TGCAGCGTGGATCCCCATCCTAGCGGGACAACCCCTCGGGATACGCAGTATTTT. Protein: CSVDPHPSGTTPRDTQYF.

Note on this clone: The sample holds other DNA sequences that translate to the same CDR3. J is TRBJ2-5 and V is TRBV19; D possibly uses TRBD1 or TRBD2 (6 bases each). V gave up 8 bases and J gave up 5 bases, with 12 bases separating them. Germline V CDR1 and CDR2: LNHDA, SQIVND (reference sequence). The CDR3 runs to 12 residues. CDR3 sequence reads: CASRQAGETQYF. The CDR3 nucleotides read TGTGCCAGTCGACAGGCGGGGGAGACCCAGTACTTC. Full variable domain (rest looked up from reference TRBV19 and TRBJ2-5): DGGITQSPKYLFRKEGQNVTLSCEQNLNHDAMYWYRQDPGQGLRLIYYSQIVNDFQKGDIAEGYSVSREKKESFPLTVTSAQKNPTAFYLCASRQAGETQYFGPGTRLLVL.

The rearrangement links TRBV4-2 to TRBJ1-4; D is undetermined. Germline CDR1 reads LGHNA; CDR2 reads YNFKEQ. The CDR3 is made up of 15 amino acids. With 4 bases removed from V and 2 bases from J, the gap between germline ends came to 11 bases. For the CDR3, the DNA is TGTGCCAGCAGCCCGAGGGTTCGTACTAATGAAAAACTGTTTTTT. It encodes CASSPRVRTNEKLFF.

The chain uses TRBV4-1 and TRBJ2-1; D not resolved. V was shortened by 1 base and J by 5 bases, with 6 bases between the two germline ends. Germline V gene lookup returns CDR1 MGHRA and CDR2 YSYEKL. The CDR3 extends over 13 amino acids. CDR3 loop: CASSQVINNEQFF. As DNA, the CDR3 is TGCGCCAGCAGCCAAGTCATTAACAATGAGCAGTTCTTC.

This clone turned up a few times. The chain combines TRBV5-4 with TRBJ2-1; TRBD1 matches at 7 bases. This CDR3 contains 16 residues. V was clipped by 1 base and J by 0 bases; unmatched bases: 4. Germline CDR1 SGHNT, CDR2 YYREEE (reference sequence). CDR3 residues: CASSLMTGTSYNEQFF. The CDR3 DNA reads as TGTGCCAGCAGCTTGATGACAGGGACCTCCTACAATGAGCAGTTCTTC.